These T cell receptor beta chains were read from a single sample in a study of Graves' ophthalmopathy and Graves' hyperthyroidism. TCRdb fed the multiplex PCR reads into MiXCR, producing one record per CDR3 protein. Of a few hundred thousand distinct CDR3 sequences in the sample, under 40% are singletons; the top ten hold around 4.6%. Sequencing was performed on peripheral blood or thyroid tissue (not recorded which). The receptors here all came from an adult man with Graves' hyperthyroidism. Each CDR3 is given with its conserved first and last residue. Size values are once, few and many counts, or a class for expanded clones, and some rows have none.

TRBJ1-5 many TRBV19 CASSMDAGDNQPQHF
TRBJ2-5 - TRBV20-1 CSALPSDGQETQYF
TRBJ2-5 few TRBV25-1 CASSEPGLYQETQYF
TRBJ2-3 many TRBV10-2 CASSPGPTTDTQYF
TRBJ2-7 many TRBV15 CATSRETSGWAAQYF
TRBJ2-5 few TRBV25-1 CASSEQGWGETQYF
TRBJ2-5 - TRBV24-1 CATSGSGTGIRETQYF
TRBJ2-5 many TRBV7-9 CASSLTTVEETQYF
TRBJ2-5 many TRBV5-4 CASSFRTGPYQETQYF
TRBJ2-7 many TRBV7-6 CASSRSLQAYEQYF
TRBJ1-3 - TRBV12-3/TRBV12-4 CASSRPGAMDTIYF
TRBJ1-2 - TRBV19 CASSMEGQGNNGYTF
TRBJ2-7 - TRBV7-9 CASSPRDRHEQYF
TRBJ1-3 - TRBV7-2 CASSLNAGDSGNTIYF
TRBJ2-5 many TRBV7-2 CASSFPAGGIGETQYF
TRBJ2-3 - TRBV7-2 CASSLDIRDTQYF
TRBJ2-3 - TRBV24-1 CATSEDPGTGPTDTQYF
TRBJ1-2 few TRBV3-1 CASSQAHRTGGVYGYTF
TRBJ2-1 - TRBV24-1 CATSATLGLANEQFF
TRBJ1-2 few TRBV28 CASSFLGGHYGYTF
TRBJ2-2 few TRBV12-3/TRBV12-4 CASRSSSGSGTGELFF
TRBJ1-1 - TRBV2 CASTESGNTEAFF
TRBJ2-3 - TRBV7-9 CASSKDTTDTQYF
TRBJ1-4 many TRBV7-8 CASSLARSRAATNEKLFF
TRBJ1-4 - TRBV29-1 CSGEQGSEKLFF
TRBJ1-1 many TRBV11-3 CASSQSGGWGNTEAFF
TRBJ1-5 - TRBV30 CAWSLSTAQPQHF
TRBJ2-5 many TRBV29-1 CSVQGQDQETQYF
TRBJ2-3 - TRBV13 CASSLRGGGTDTQYF
TRBJ2-2 - TRBV29-1 CSAVTGGYTGELFF
TRBJ1-1 many TRBV10-3 CAISDEGSTEAFF
TRBJ1-5 many TRBV15 CATSRVYGQGSTAPRDQPQHF
TRBJ1-4 - TRBV10-3 CAISPDREDRFF
TRBJ1-6 many TRBV7-9 CASSLETSSLHF
TRBJ2-7 - TRBV7-8 CASSSGQGVIYEQYF
TRBJ1-3 once TRBV5-4 CASSLGAGQGFGDTIYF
TRBJ1-2 many TRBV10-2 CASSDLSSYGYTF
TRBJ1-1 many TRBV24-1 CATRDRGLSAEAFF
TRBJ1-3 many TRBV29-1 CSVVVYSGNTIYF
TRBJ2-7 many TRBV19 CASSSLGQGNSYEQYF
TRBJ2-2 - TRBV12-3/TRBV12-4 CASSQALGQGAAGELFF
TRBJ2-3 - TRBV11-2 CASRKTVPTSTDTQYF
TRBJ1-2 - TRBV20-1 CSAQSEGAFRGGYTF
TRBJ1-1 once TRBV7-2 CASSLSQGGTEAFF
TRBJ2-7 many TRBV5-1 CASSKGHPGLGSEQYF
TRBJ1-2 - TRBV7-8 CARVGADYGYTF
TRBJ1-1 - TRBV2 CASSEALAISANTEAFF
TRBJ2-6 - TRBV11-2 CASSFHLFLGRRAGANVLTF
TRBJ2-7 - TRBV7-9 CASSSTGTGANEQYF
TRBJ2-5 many TRBV12-3/TRBV12-4 CASSFRGQETQYF
TRBJ2-3 - TRBV2 CASSVQTSGGVADTQYF
TRBJ1-1 many TRBV6-1 CASRPGQGMNTEAFF
TRBJ2-5 many TRBV24-1 CATSDHGGRETQYF